Listed here is a single T cell receptor beta chain. Its antigen is not yet known. Nothing much larger sits one base from this clone, and base qualities are not available. Library preparation was by the immunoSEQ multiplex PCR assay. For the original study's pipeline: A statistical classification framework was built to diagnose cytomegalovirus status from the catalog of TCR beta chain sequences. The table comes from immuneACCESS by way of TCRdb, which keeps in-frame sequences with V and J called. Part of the clones is missing from these tables; in studies checked, under half for an unresolved V gene and the rest for unknown reasons. Clone size and the V and J calls come from that table; the DNA yielded D and trimming. Recorded for this sample are about 220,000 clones; approximately 80% of them occurred a single time. Of the sample, around an eighth falls within the top ten clones. These data are taken from a study of cytomegalovirus exposure and HLA in healthy donors (dated by TCRdb to about 2017). Background on the whole study: According to a later analysis, the 120 or so validation repertoires were produced on the same platform as the 680 or so repertoires of the first cohort. The study aimed to test whether cataloging public T cell receptors could reveal signatures of past pathogen exposure. In addition to the first cohort of about 650 subjects, a separate validation cohort of approximately 130 different subjects was used. High-throughput TCR immunosequencing, statistical association of individual TCRs with disease status, and machine learning were combined to predict cytomegalovirus infection status. What the work shows at the level of the full study, not this receptor alone: In vitro tests confirmed that a few of the cytomegalovirus-associated TCR beta chains recognize cytomegalovirus antigens. In a later analysis, TCRs clustered in the first cohort were found to also tend to co-occur in the roughly 110 validation repertoires, with 94% of cluster scores above 0. A later analysis lacked HLA typing for the validation cohort, so it scored co-occurrence in that cohort across all 130 or so repertoires. The authors suggested that the approach could potentially be extended to other disease states and immunological phenotypes. The study gave a list of around 170 TCR beta chains associated with cytomegalovirus. The classifier was reported to diagnose cytomegalovirus status with high specificity and sensitivity in both the original and validation cohorts. Across donors, most TCR sequences were observed very rarely, whereas some public TCRs were present in many individuals.

For CDR1 and CDR2, the germline V gene (reference sequence) lists MNHEY and SMNVEV. The trim is 2 bases for V and 5 bases for J, with a gap of 13 bases between the germline ends. The CDR3 spans 15 residues, from the cysteine through the phenylalanine. The entry retains the CDR3 DNA only, 45 bases that are in frame from base 1. Donors formed part of the validation cohort, which comprised 120 subjects and was distinct from the first cohort of several hundred subjects. This chain joins TRBV27 to TRBJ1-5; TRBD1 is a weak D gene call, 5 bases matching. The sequence was collected from a woman under 40 in good health and CMV-seropositive. The material sequenced was PBMCs. The sequence in DNA is TGTGCCAGCAGTTTAAATGGGGGTGGGTATCAGCCCCAGCATTTT. Its translation reads: CASSLNGGGYQPQHF.